This T cell receptor (beta chain) stems from a study of beta chain features in type 1 diabetes. The study's findings and limits: Type 1 diabetes patients showed a moderate but significant shortening of TCRB CDR3s in all four CD4+ subsets.

Between the trimmed V and J ends, which lost 6 bases and 4 bases, there was a span of 15 bases. This CDR3 has 14 residues. Germline-derived CDR1 and CDR2 are MNHEY and SMNVEV (reference sequence). What was sequenced were expressed TCRB transcripts, since all of the isolated RNA had been reverse transcribed. The assay was immunoSEQ multiplex PCR, and TCRdb's table has in-frame clones only and misses some. The sample lists hundreds of thousands of clones; around 15% were seen once. On this clone itself: The antigen remains unidentified.

The chain couples TRBV27 to TRBJ1-2, with TRBD1 as a possible D gene (5 bases). The sample comprised naive CD4+ T cells from blood. The TCR sequence derives from a young man with type 1 diabetes. CDR3 amino acids: CASSPGVEGYGYTF. The CDR3 nucleotides read TGTGCCAGCAGCCCGGGGGTGGAGGGCTATGGCTACACCTTC.